Detailed here is one T cell receptor (beta chain). Germline CDR1 SGHNT, CDR2 YENEEA. V was trimmed by 3 bases and J by 7 bases, leaving 10 bases between them. This CDR3 is 14 amino acids long. Generated by immunoSEQ multiplex PCR, the TCRdb table keeps only in-frame clones and is missing some. The sample shows approximately 66,000 clones, around 87% of them seen only once. The data stem from a study of lymphopenia after photon versus proton radiotherapy. Sample: peripheral blood, taken from a patient treated with photon-based radiotherapy. The rearrangement links TRBV11-3 to TRBJ1-6; no definite D call. The source of this sequence is a man aged 40-49 years with gastric cancer. CDR3 DNA: TGTGCCAGCAGCTTCGGGCCGACAAATTCACCCCTCCACTTT. Its translation: CASSFGPTNSPLHF. The complete variable domain, with remaining parts taken from reference TRBV11-3 and TRBJ1-6, reads EAGVVQSPRYKIIEKKQPVAFWCNPISGHNTLYWYLQNLGQGPELLIRYENEEAVDDSQLPKDRFSAERLKGVDSTLKIQPAELGDSAVYLCASSFGPTNSPLHFGNGTRLTVT.